This is a list of T cell receptor beta chains from one sample in a study of identical twins. One entry per CDR3 protein, called by TCRdb with MiXCR from the 5' RACE reads. This sample yields 420,000 or so distinct CDR3 sequences, of which less than 20% are seen a single time; roughly an eighth belongs to the top ten. The sequencing input was naive T cells sorted from blood. These TCRs come from a man in his forties or fifties in good health. Both conserved end residues are trimmed from each CDR3. Fields, in order: V gene, clone size, CDR3 protein. Part of the rows lack a size; the others show once, few, many or a class for expanded clones.

V: TRBV27
size: .
CDR3: ASSSYGLAGGEQF

V: TRBV3-1
size: .
CDR3: ASSQLSNEQF

V: TRBV4-2
size: few
CDR3: ASSQDRERGGTGWEQY

V: TRBV5-6
size: .
CDR3: ASSGQGQRNTEAF

V: TRBV5-5
size: many
CDR3: ASSLEGGSSGELF

V: TRBV3-1
size: many
CDR3: ASSQSGGRLSYEQY

V: TRBV7-9
size: .
CDR3: AHARGAGANVLT

V: TRBV20-1
size: few
CDR3: SAPPTGSSYNEQF

V: TRBV4-2
size: many
CDR3: ASSQDQSREGETQY

V: TRBV20-1
size: .
CDR3: SARDWADISQDYSNQPQH

V: TRBV20-1
size: .
CDR3: SAPTGRSKLSYNEQF

V: TRBV5-5
size: few
CDR3: ASSLSGLNQETQY

V: TRBV6-1
size: .
CDR3: ASSTQTRRGYEQY

V: TRBV7-2
size: many
CDR3: ASRGQGYNEQF

V: TRBV7-2
size: .
CDR3: ASSAAFGSYNEQF

V: TRBV5-1
size: few
CDR3: ATSSGLAENEQF

V: TRBV10-3
size: .
CDR3: AISDRGGSNQPQH

V: TRBV7-2
size: .
CDR3: ASTLRAGASYEQY

V: TRBV2
size: many
CDR3: ASSAGLSSYNEQF

V: TRBV29-1
size: .
CDR3: SVEERLAKNIQY

V: TRBV29-1
size: .
CDR3: SGRESNEKLF

V: TRBV7-3
size: few
CDR3: ASSSDGLLGETQY

V: TRBV15
size: .
CDR3: ATSRDLLPGLAYEQY

V: TRBV21-1
size: .
CDR3: ASSKGGTGGLFGPQH

V: TRBV27
size: .
CDR3: ASSLLAGDVAGAKNIQY

V: TRBV16
size: many
CDR3: ASSQVQGLSSYNEQF

V: TRBV30
size: .
CDR3: AWSLADTQY

V: TRBV7-2
size: few
CDR3: ASSRILRETQY

V: TRBV4-1
size: few
CDR3: ASSTSREAEAF

V: TRBV5-1
size: many
CDR3: ASSLGWSVTDTGELF

V: TRBV5-4
size: many
CDR3: ASSSPSGSRGKQETQY

V: TRBV29-1
size: many
CDR3: SVGFGGGQPQH

V: TRBV25-1
size: few
CDR3: ASWDMGGYT

V: TRBV5-1
size: .
CDR3: ASSLQVGGVGTEAF

V: TRBV11-2
size: .
CDR3: ASSLDLGGSYEQY

V: TRBV24-1
size: .
CDR3: ATSDFGGHTGELF

V: TRBV29-1
size: few
CDR3: SVAPRTGGDTQY

V: TRBV5-1
size: few
CDR3: ASSRRGDTEAF

V: TRBV28
size: many
CDR3: ASSGQGIGNQPQH

V: TRBV7-2
size: few
CDR3: ASSLAMGGLPHGGTQY

V: TRBV20-1
size: .
CDR3: SARDYSGSPTDTQY

V: TRBV5-1
size: few
CDR3: ASSQIRDRGPVAQY

V: TRBV19
size: .
CDR3: ASSIYQALGTEAF

V: TRBV29-1
size: many
CDR3: SVQQGGGYEQY

V: TRBV7-9
size: many
CDR3: ASSSSGGSYYNEQF

V: TRBV6-2/TRBV6-3
size: few
CDR3: ASSTWYEQY

V: TRBV20-1
size: few
CDR3: SASGSTPSSYNEQF

V: TRBV20-1
size: .
CDR3: SASATTQGASPLH

V: TRBV4-1
size: many
CDR3: ASSQGHDRGRETQY

V: TRBV6-1
size: many
CDR3: ASSDRFSGANVLT

V: TRBV12-3/TRBV12-4
size: .
CDR3: ASSLGGPTGPYEQY

V: TRBV7-6
size: many
CDR3: ASSRRTSGSGDTQY

V: TRBV23-1
size: .
CDR3: ASSQEIPGQLCTDTQY

V: TRBV4-3
size: .
CDR3: ASSQDSSGFGNEQF

V: TRBV20-1
size: .
CDR3: SASYRDRRLYSNQPQH

V: TRBV5-4
size: .
CDR3: ASSLNRAFEAF

V: TRBV4-1
size: .
CDR3: ASSQDQIFKSYEQY

V: TRBV25-1
size: .
CDR3: ASSEGRGYT

V: TRBV28
size: .
CDR3: ASTLIAGGSTDTQY

V: TRBV4-2
size: many
CDR3: ASSQEGSSNQPQH